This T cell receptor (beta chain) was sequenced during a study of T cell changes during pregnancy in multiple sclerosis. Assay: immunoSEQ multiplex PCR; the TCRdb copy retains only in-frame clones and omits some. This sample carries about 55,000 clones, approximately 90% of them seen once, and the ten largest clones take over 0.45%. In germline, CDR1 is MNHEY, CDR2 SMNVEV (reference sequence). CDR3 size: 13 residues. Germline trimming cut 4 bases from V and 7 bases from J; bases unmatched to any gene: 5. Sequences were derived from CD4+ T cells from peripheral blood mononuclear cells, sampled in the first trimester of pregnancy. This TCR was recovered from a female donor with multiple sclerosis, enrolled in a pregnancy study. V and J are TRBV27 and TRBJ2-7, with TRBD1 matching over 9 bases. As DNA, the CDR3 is TGTGCCAGCAGTTCCTCCGGACAGGGGGAGCAGTACTTC. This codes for CASSSSGQGEQYF.